Listed here are 10 T cell receptor beta chains from one sample, sequenced in a study of OX40 agonist ivuxolimab in advanced cancers. Clones were sequenced by immunoSEQ multiplex PCR, and TCRdb holds only the in-frame ones, with some missing. This table has roughly 92,000 clones, roughly 90% appearing once. Material: CD4+ or CD8+ T cells sorted from blood, obtained in a trial of the OX40 agonist ivuxolimab. The receptors were gathered from an adult with an advanced solid tumor such as melanoma, head and neck, liver or kidney cancer.

The V and J genes are TRBV5-6 and TRBJ2-2; D tentatively reads TRBD1 or TRBD2 (5 bases each). CDR1 SGHDT and CDR2 YYEEEE come from the germline V gene. This CDR3 region has 14 residues. Trimming took off 3 bases at V and 5 bases at J, with 11 bases between the two ends. CDR3 bases: TGTGCCAGCAGCTGGGACCCAGGGACCGGGGAGCTGTTTTTT. It codes for CASSWDPGTGELFF.

V gene TRBV5-1 combines with J gene TRBJ2-1, with TRBD1 matching over 9 bases. Germline V gene data show CDR1 as SGHRS and CDR2 as YFSETQ. This CDR3 spans 13 amino acids. The V segment lost 5 bases and the J segment 6 bases; nucleotides outside the gene matches: 3. In DNA form, the CDR3 reads TGCGCCAGCAGAGGGACAGGGCCCAATGAGCAGTTCTTC. Its translation is CASRGTGPNEQFF.

In DNA form, the CDR3 reads TGTGCCAGCAGCGATGGGCCTTACGAGCAGTACTTC. Encoded protein: CASSDGPYEQYF. The rearrangement joins TRBV5-4 to TRBJ2-7; D unclear. CDR1 and CDR2 from the germline V gene are SGHNT and YYREEE (reference sequence). Trimming took 4 bases from V and 4 from J, leaving 9 bases between them. CDR3 length: 12 residues.

The chain joins TRBV27 to TRBJ2-7, with D possibly matching TRBD1 (5 bases). The germline CDR1 and CDR2 sequences are MNHEY and SMNVEV (reference sequence). Between the trimmed V and J ends, which lost 3 bases and 1 base, there was a span of 7 bases. The CDR3 consists of 13 residues. As DNA, the CDR3 is TGTGCCAGCAGTTTCTACAGGTCCTACGAGCAGTACTTC. Its translation is CASSFYRSYEQYF.

V gene TRBV6-1 combines with J gene TRBJ1-2; possibly TRBD1 for D (5 bases). Germline values: CDR1 MNHNS, CDR2 SASEGT. The length of the CDR3 is 15 residues. Trimming left V 1 base short and J 5 bases short, with 14 bases between. The CDR3: CASSEGQTTPYGYTF. CDR3 nucleotide sequence: TGTGCCAGCAGTGAAGGACAGACGACTCCATATGGCTACACCTTC.

The gene calls are TRBV4-3 and TRBJ2-3; 9 bases map to TRBD1. The CDR3 sequence is 16 residues long. Germline V gene lookup returns CDR1 LGHNA and CDR2 YSLEER. The junction had 6 bases not matched to a gene; V was cut back by 1 base and J by 4 bases. CDR3 amino acids: CASSQGYRGRADTQYF. The CDR3 bases are TGCGCCAGCAGCCAAGGATACAGGGGGCGCGCAGATACGCAGTATTTT.

The CDR3 loop reads CASSGMNTEAFF. Here the CDR3 DNA reads TGTGCCAGCAGCGGCATGAACACTGAAGCTTTCTTT. The V and J genes are TRBV7-3 and TRBJ1-1, with D unresolved. Trimming took off 5 bases at V and 0 bases at J, with 4 bases between the two ends. The CDR3 has 12 amino acids. Germline lookup yields CDR1 SGHTA and CDR2 FQGTGA.

This chain uses TRBV7-2 with TRBJ2-7, with a tentative D call TRBD2 (7 bases). Per the germline V gene, CDR1 is SGHTA and CDR2 is FQGNSA. The CDR3 runs to 15 residues. Trimming took off 3 bases at V and 2 bases at J, with 14 bases between the two ends. The CDR3 loop is CASSFGTGGAYEQYF. CDR3 nucleotides: TGTGCCAGCAGCTTTGGGACGGGGGGCGCCTACGAGCAGTACTTC. Looking up the rest from reference TRBV7-2 and TRBJ2-7 gives the full variable domain: GAGVSQSPSNKVTEKGKDVELRCDPISGHTALYWYRQSLGQGLEFLIYFQGNSAPDKSGLPSDRFSAERTGGSVSTLTIQRTQQEDSAVYLCASSFGTGGAYEQYFGPGTRLTVT.

This rearrangement joins TRBV11-2 to TRBJ2-2, with a weak D call TRBD1 (5 bases). Deletions cut 0 bases from V and 5 bases from J, with 10 bases between. The CDR3 totals 15 residues. Per germline, CDR1 SGHAT and CDR2 FQNNGV. This CDR3 is CASSLDYSGTGELFF. CDR3 bases: TGTGCCAGCAGCTTAGATTATTCAGGGACCGGGGAGCTGTTTTTT. Supplemented by reference TRBV11-2 and TRBJ2-2, the full variable domain reads EAGVAQSPRYKIIEKRQSVAFWCNPISGHATLYWYQQILGQGPKLLIQFQNNGVVDDSQLPKDRFSAERLKGVDSTLKIQPAKLEDSAVYLCASSLDYSGTGELFFGEGSRLTVL.

This clone was observed a handful of times. CDR3 DNA sequence: TGTGCCAGCAGTTACGCGGCGAACACTGAAGCTTTCTTT. It is translated as CASSYAANTEAFF. The gene calls are TRBV27 and TRBJ1-1; D gene unclear. Trimming removed 4 bases from V and 1 base from J, with 7 bases in between. CDR3 length: 13 amino acids. Germline CDR1 reads MNHEY; CDR2 reads SMNVEV (reference sequence).